Below, 8 T cell receptor beta chains from the same sample are listed, as sequenced in a study of T cells in Graves' hyperthyroidism and ophthalmopathy. Using RNA transcripts as the source, TCR beta CDR3 regions were amplified. The TCR CDR3 first-round RT-PCR relied on the HTBI primer set. MiXCR, run by TCRdb on the multiplex PCR reads, gives a single entry per CDR3 protein. The data hold approximately 590,000 distinct CDR3 sequences, with 40% to 55% observed a single time. The sample was peripheral blood or thyroid tissue (not recorded which). The receptors derive from a woman in her late teens or twenties with Graves' hyperthyroidism.

This clonotype was observed many times. The V gene is TRBV20-1, the J gene TRBJ1-1; D unresolved. Germline V lookup: CDR1 DFQATT, CDR2 SNEGSKA (reference sequence). There are 13 residues in the CDR3. V was clipped by 4 bases and J by 1 base, with 10 bases between them. CDR3 protein: CSANPVTNTEAFF. Written as DNA, the CDR3 is TGCAGTGCTAACCCAGTGACGAACACTGAAGCTTTCTTT.

Note on this clonotype: This may come from a read error, since a much larger clone is one base off. The gene calls are TRBV24-1 and TRBJ2-5; tentative D call: TRBD2 (5 bases). CDR1 and CDR2 from the germline V gene are KGHDR and SFDVKD. This CDR3 is built from 15 residues. In DNA form, the CDR3 reads TGTGCCATCAGTGACCACGGACCGAGGGAAGAGACCCAGTACTTC. Translating it yields CAISDHGPREETQYF.

The chain couples TRBV6-5 to TRBJ2-7; 9 bases are a match to TRBD1. The CDR3 covers 15 residues. V lost 6 bases and J lost 4; bases outside the gene matches: 10. CDR1 is MNHEY, CDR2 SVGAGI, per germline. CDR3 DNA sequence: TGTGCCAGCAGCTCCTCACAGGGGGCCCGGTACGAGCAGTACTTC. Translated, it gives CASSSSQGARYEQYF.

The table lists this clonotype with many counts. This chain uses TRBV7-9 with TRBJ1-2, with 7 nucleotides matching TRBD1. Germline V gives CDR1 SEHNR, CDR2 FQNEAQ (reference sequence). CDR3 size: 12 residues. Trimming cost V 5 bases and J 6 bases; bases outside gene matches: 3. In nucleotides, the CDR3 is TGTGCCAGCAGCCACACAGGGGATGGCTACACCTTC. Its protein product is CASSHTGDGYTF.

This clonotype was observed a few times. At one boundary the junction diverges from the germline segment, which might be a read error. The V and J genes are TRBV25-1 and TRBJ1-1; unclear D gene. Germline CDR1 MGHDK, CDR2 SYGVNS. The CDR3 consists of 15 residues. CDR3 nucleotides: TGCGCCAGCAGCGCCAGACTGGGAGCGCACACTGAAGCTTTCTTT. Its protein product is CASSARLGAHTEAFF.

As to this clonotype: A junction end diverges from the germline sequence, so it may reflect a read error. The chain couples TRBV10-3 to TRBJ1-6; D is ambiguous. The CDR3 consists of 8 residues. Germline CDR1 reads ENHRY; CDR2 reads SYGVKD. CDR3 sequence: CAISGTDF. The CDR3 DNA sequence: TGTGCCATCAGTGGGACTGATTTT.

This clonotype was picked up many times. The chain combines TRBV7-9 with TRBJ2-2; D not certain. CDR1 is SEHNR and CDR2 is FQNEAQ in the germline V gene (reference sequence). The CDR3 is made up of 11 amino acids. Trimming removed 2 bases at V and 7 bases at J, with 2 bases between. The CDR3 DNA reads TGTGCCAGCAGCTTAATCGGGGAGCTGTTTTTT. It is translated as CASSLIGELFF.

This clonotype was recorded at least ten times. Because the CDR3's place on the DNA is in doubt, the DNA is left out and the CDR3 is given as listed by TCRdb. The chain couples TRBV7-9 to TRBJ1-1; TRBD1 was called by the table and not checked on the DNA. Germline V gene data show CDR1 as SEHNR and CDR2 as FQNEAQ (reference sequence). The CDR3 spans 12 residues, counting both ends. The CDR3: CASSWGLGATFF.